A selection of T cell receptor beta chains follows, all from one sample in a study of shared clonotypes between healthy human individuals. Measured with immunoSEQ multiplex PCR; TCRdb has only the in-frame clones, and not every one. This sample has a few million clones; around 92% occur once, and the top ten carry about 0.36%. Sequencing input: naive CD4+ T cells from PBMCs. Receptor source: a man aged 18 to 29 in good health. Some clones in this sample may be carry-over from other donors' samples. CDR3s include the opening cysteine and the closing phenylalanine or tryptophan. Each record gives: V gene, J gene, D gene, clone size, CDR3 protein, CDR3 DNA. D genes are given only for firm matches. The size field is filled for only some rows; it gives once, few, many or a size class.

v_gene: TRBV29-1; j_gene: TRBJ2-1; d_gene: NA; abundance: NA; CDR3aa: CGAVLAAYNEQFF; CDR3nt: TGCGGCGCCGTCCTAGCCGCTTACAATGAGCAGTTCTTC
v_gene: TRBV29-1; j_gene: TRBJ2-3; d_gene: NA; abundance: NA; CDR3aa: CSVRRTSTDTQYF; CDR3nt: TGCAGCGTTCGACGGACGAGCACAGATACGCAGTATTTT
v_gene: TRBV11-3; j_gene: TRBJ1-1; d_gene: TRBD1; abundance: few; CDR3aa: CASSSRQGSEAFF; CDR3nt: TGTGCCAGCAGCTCCAGACAGGGGTCTGAAGCTTTCTTT
v_gene: TRBV11-3; j_gene: TRBJ2-3; d_gene: NA; abundance: NA; CDR3aa: CASSPQGGDTQYF; CDR3nt: TGTGCCAGCAGCCCCCAAGGGGGGGATACGCAGTATTTT
v_gene: TRBV28; j_gene: TRBJ2-7; d_gene: NA; abundance: NA; CDR3aa: CASSLSGRSGRTYEQYF; CDR3nt: TGTGCCAGCAGTTTATCGGGGCGGAGCGGGCGGACCTACGAGCAGTACTTC
v_gene: TRBV18; j_gene: TRBJ2-4; d_gene: NA; abundance: NA; CDR3aa: CASSPPGGNDIQYF; CDR3nt: TGTGCCAGCTCACCACCTGGGGGGAATGACATTCAGTACTTC
v_gene: TRBV15; j_gene: TRBJ2-5; d_gene: TRBD1; abundance: NA; CDR3aa: CATSRRTGVTETQYF; CDR3nt: TGTGCCACCAGCAGGAGGACAGGGGTCACGGAGACCCAGTACTTC
v_gene: TRBV5-1; j_gene: TRBJ2-6; d_gene: TRBD1; abundance: NA; CDR3aa: CASSGQGAGANVLTF; CDR3nt: TGCGCCAGCAGCGGACAGGGGGCTGGGGCCAACGTCCTGACTTTC
v_gene: TRBV4-1; j_gene: TRBJ1-5; d_gene: NA; abundance: NA; CDR3aa: CASSQLWAGNQPQHF; CDR3nt: TGCGCCAGCAGCCAATTGTGGGCAGGAAATCAGCCCCAGCATTTT
v_gene: TRBV5-1; j_gene: TRBJ2-5; d_gene: TRBD2; abundance: NA; CDR3aa: CASSLQASGREETQYF; CDR3nt: TGCGCCAGCAGCTTGCAGGCTAGCGGGAGGGAAGAGACCCAGTACTTC
v_gene: TRBV7-9; j_gene: TRBJ2-1; d_gene: TRBD2; abundance: NA; CDR3aa: CASSLARPSGVGNEQFF; CDR3nt: TGTGCCAGCAGCTTAGCCCGGCCTAGCGGAGTGGGCAATGAGCAGTTCTTC
v_gene: TRBV15; j_gene: TRBJ2-3; d_gene: NA; abundance: NA; CDR3aa: CATSRGGADTQYF; CDR3nt: TGTGCCACCAGCAGAGGGGGGGCAGATACGCAGTATTTT
v_gene: TRBV4-1; j_gene: TRBJ1-2; d_gene: NA; abundance: NA; CDR3aa: CASSQVKGANYGYTF; CDR3nt: TGCGCCAGCAGCCAAGTAAAGGGAGCTAACTATGGCTACACCTTC